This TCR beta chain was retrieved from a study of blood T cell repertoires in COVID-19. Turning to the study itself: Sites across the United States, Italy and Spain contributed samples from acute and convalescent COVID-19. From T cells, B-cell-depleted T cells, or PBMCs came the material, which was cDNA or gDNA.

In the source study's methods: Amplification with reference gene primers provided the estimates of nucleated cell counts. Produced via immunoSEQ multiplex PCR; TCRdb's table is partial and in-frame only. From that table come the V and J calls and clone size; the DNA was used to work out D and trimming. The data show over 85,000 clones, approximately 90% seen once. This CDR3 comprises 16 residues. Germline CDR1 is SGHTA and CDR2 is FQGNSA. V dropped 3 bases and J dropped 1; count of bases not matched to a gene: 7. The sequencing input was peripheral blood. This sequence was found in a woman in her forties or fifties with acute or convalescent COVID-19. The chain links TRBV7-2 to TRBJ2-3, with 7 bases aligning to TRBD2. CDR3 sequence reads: CASSFTPAGGTDTQYF. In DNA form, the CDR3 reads TGTGCCAGCAGCTTTACTCCGGCGGGGGGCACAGATACGCAGTATTTT.